This TCR beta chain was recovered during a study of blood T cell repertoires in COVID-19. Study as a whole: The cDNA or gDNA used as material had been derived from T cells, B-cell-depleted T cells, or PBMCs.

Source study methods: Estimates of nucleated cell counts were drawn from the amplification of reference gene primers. Here immunoSEQ multiplex PCR was the method, and the copy in TCRdb shows in-frame clones only, minus some. V and J calls plus clone size are reproduced from that table; the DNA served to infer D and trimming. The sample includes 99,000 or so clones, around 82% of them seen just once. This CDR3 contains 14 residues. Germline CDR1 reads SGHRS; CDR2 reads YFSETQ. V was cut by 4 bases and J by 0 bases, with 10 bases left in between. This rearrangement joins TRBV5-1 to TRBJ1-1; perhaps TRBD1 as D (6 bases). This receptor was identified in a man aged 55 to 69 with acute or convalescent COVID-19. Sequenced input: peripheral blood. In nucleotides, the CDR3 is TGCGCCAGCAGCGTTACAGGGATGAACACTGAAGCTTTCTTT. As protein: CASSVTGMNTEAFF.